The 24 T cell receptor beta chains listed next were all sequenced from one sample in a study of blood T cell repertoires in COVID-19 (TCRdb year 2020). Library preparation used the immunoSEQ multiplex PCR assay. Drawn from immuneACCESS, this table holds only the in-frame rearrangements with V and J called that TCRdb kept. Clones are partly lost; checked studies trace under half to an unresolved V gene and leave the rest unexplained. For this sample the table gives 62,000 or so clones, of which approximately 80% were detected only once. The top ten constitute 12% to 15% of the sample. Sequencing input: peripheral blood. These receptor sequences come from a man between 60 and 70 years old with COVID-19, enrolled during active disease.

The chain joins TRBV5-1 to TRBJ2-5; D is possibly TRBD2 (6 bases). CDR1 and CDR2 from the germline V gene are SGHRS and YFSETQ. There are 16 residues in the CDR3. V was cut by 3 bases and J by 0 bases, with 15 bases left in between. The CDR3: CASSSLGAGNQETQYF. CDR3 sequence (DNA): TGCGCCAGCAGCTCCCTCGGGGCGGGGAACCAAGAGACCCAGTACTTC.

CDR3 sequence reads: CASSREGGEQFF. CDR3 nucleotides: TGTGCCAGCAGCCGGGAAGGGGGTGAGCAGTTCTTC. This chain joins TRBV2 and TRBJ2-1; TRBD1 might be the D (6 bases). CDR1 and CDR2 (germline): SNHLY, FYNNEI. V lost 6 bases and J lost 9, with 12 bases in between. This CDR3 spans 12 amino acids.

The chain carries TRBV3-1 (or the pseudogene TRBV3-2) and TRBJ2-1; TRBD2 matches 14 bases. V was clipped by 4 bases and J by 3 bases; unmatched bases: 5. This CDR3 region has 17 residues. Per the germline V gene, CDR1 is LGHDT and CDR2 is YNNKEL (reference sequence). CDR3 nucleotide sequence: TGTGCCAGCAGCCCGGGACTAGCGGGAGTGGACTACAATGAGCAGTTCTTC. It specifies CASSPGLAGVDYNEQFF.

This chain connects TRBV2 to TRBJ2-7; D unresolved. Germline CDR1 is SNHLY and CDR2 is FYNNEI. CDR3 length: 13 residues. Between the trimmed V and J ends, which lost 1 base and 2 bases, there was a span of 6 bases. The CDR3, as DNA: TGTGCCAGCAGTGAAGACAGAACCTACGAGCAGTACTTC. It specifies CASSEDRTYEQYF.

The chain employs TRBV2 and TRBJ1-6; D may be TRBD1 (6 bases). V was pared by 1 base and J by 7 bases, with 8 bases between. Germline CDR1 SNHLY, CDR2 FYNNEI. The CDR3 extends over 14 amino acids. The DNA for the CDR3 is TGTGCCAGCAGTGAAGGCCAGGGGAATTCACCCCTCCACTTT. This translates into CASSEGQGNSPLHF. The full variable domain, in which reference TRBV2 and TRBJ1-6 provide the parts outside the CDR3, is EPEVTQTPSHQVTQMGQEVILRCVPISNHLYFYWYRQILGQKVEFLVSFYNNEISEKSEIFDDQFSVERPDGSNFTLKIRSTKLEDSAMYFCASSEGQGNSPLHFGNGTRLTVT.

The gene calls are TRBV14 and TRBJ2-3, with 8 bases lining up with TRBD2. Germline trimming cut 2 bases from V and 4 bases from J; bases unmatched to any gene: 8. Germline V gene lookup returns CDR1 SGHDN and CDR2 FVKESK. The CDR3 contains 16 residues. This CDR3 is CASSQLGGSGADTQYF. In DNA form, the CDR3 reads TGTGCCAGCAGCCAACTCGGGGGTAGCGGGGCAGATACGCAGTATTTT.

This clone was detected only once. The rearrangement links TRBV5-1 to TRBJ1-3; 10 bases fit TRBD1. CDR3 size: 13 residues. V was pared by 4 bases and J by 7 bases, with 2 bases of the junction left unmatched. CDR1 and CDR2 from the germline V gene are SGHRS and YFSETQ. CDR3 in DNA: TGCGCCAGCAGCGGGGGACAGGGGAACACCATATATTTT. This gives the protein CASSGGQGNTIYF.

The chain uses TRBV11-2 and TRBJ2-7; TRBD1 is a possible D gene (5 bases). With 5 bases removed from V and 5 bases from J, the gap between germline ends came to 16 bases. The CDR3 has 14 amino acids. The V gene's germline CDR1 is SGHAT and CDR2 FQNNGV. The CDR3 coding sequence is TGTGCCAGCAGCCCAGAACGGGTAGGGGACGAGCAGTACTTC. This gives the protein CASSPERVGDEQYF.

The chain has TRBV5-5 and TRBJ1-6, with 7 bases matching TRBD1. The CDR3 totals 16 residues. V lost 4 bases and J lost 7; bases outside the gene matches: 11. The germline gives CDR1 SGHKS, CDR2 YYEKEE (reference sequence). The CDR3 DNA reads as TGTGCCAGCAGCGTTCACGGACAGGCGGAGAATTCACCCCTCCACTTT. Its translation: CASSVHGQAENSPLHF.

V and J are TRBV7-3 and TRBJ2-1; 8 bases match TRBD2. The germline V gene encodes CDR1 SGHTA and CDR2 FQGTGA. The CDR3 is 13 amino acids. The V segment lost 5 bases and the J segment 10 bases; nucleotides outside the gene matches: 7. DNA for the CDR3: TGTGCCAGCAGCCCCACGGGGGGGCTGGAGCAGTTCTTC. Translation: CASSPTGGLEQFF.

The chain carries TRBV19 and TRBJ1-4, with D maybe TRBD1 (6 bases). Trimming stripped 4 bases from V and 7 bases from J, with 7 bases between. CDR1 and CDR2 from the germline V gene are LNHDA and SQIVND (reference sequence). This CDR3 spans 12 amino acids. The CDR3 bases are TGTGCCAGTAGTACAGGGGTTGAAAAACTGTTTTTT. Its protein product is CASSTGVEKLFF.

The chain employs TRBV3-1 (or the pseudogene TRBV3-2) and TRBJ2-7, with D unresolved. CDR1 and CDR2 from the germline V gene are LGHDT and YNNKEL (reference sequence). This CDR3 is built from 18 residues. With 0 bases removed from V and 5 bases from J, the gap between germline ends came to 23 bases. CDR3 sequence reads: CASSQDRSRPRLINEQYF. For the CDR3, the DNA is TGTGCCAGCAGCCAAGATCGATCGAGGCCTAGGCTAATTAACGAGCAGTACTTC.

The V call is TRBV4-1, the J call TRBJ1-1, with D perhaps matching TRBD1 (5 bases). V shed 3 bases and J shed 0 bases, with 23 bases lying between them. The germline V gene encodes CDR1 MGHRA and CDR2 YSYEKL. This CDR3 is built from 19 residues. Here the CDR3 reads CASSQGGTWGFLMNTEAFF. The CDR3 DNA is TGCGCCAGCAGCCAGGGGGGGACCTGGGGGTTCCTGATGAACACTGAAGCTTTCTTT.

V and J are TRBV11-2 and TRBJ2-2, with TRBD2 matching 11 bases. The junction had 6 bases not matched to a gene; V was cut back by 3 bases and J by 6 bases. CDR1 and CDR2 from the germline V gene are SGHAT and FQNNGV. This CDR3 is built from 16 residues. Here the CDR3 DNA reads TGTGCCAGCAGCTTCATAGCGGGGGGGACCGCCGGGGAGCTGTTTTTT. Its translation: CASSFIAGGTAGELFF.

This clone was seen only once. V and J are TRBV24-1 and TRBJ2-2; D is possibly TRBD1 (5 bases). Germline V gene sequence: CDR1 KGHDR, CDR2 SFDVKD. Trimming took off 5 bases at V and 7 bases at J, with 13 bases between the two ends. The CDR3 has 14 amino acids. CDR3: CATSAQGPGGELFF. DNA of the CDR3: TGTGCCACCAGTGCGCAGGGCCCCGGCGGGGAGCTGTTTTTT.

CDR3 nucleotide sequence: TGTGCCAGCATCTCGGGACTCCCCACAGATACGCAGTATTTT. This sequence encodes CASISGLPTDTQYF. V usage is TRBV28 and J usage is TRBJ2-3; TRBD2 might be the D (6 bases). Trimming stripped 7 bases from V and 2 bases from J, with 13 bases between. The CDR3 runs 14 residues. The germline CDR1 and CDR2 sequences are MDHEN and SYDVKM.

V and J are TRBV27 and TRBJ2-1; 7 bases align to TRBD1. The germline V gene has CDR1 MNHEY and CDR2 SMNVEV (reference sequence). The CDR3 has 13 residues. V dropped 7 bases and J dropped 5; count of bases not matched to a gene: 5. CDR3 loop: CASNRQGNNEQFF. CDR3 bases: TGTGCCAGCAACCGACAGGGTAACAATGAGCAGTTCTTC.

The V call is TRBV30, the J call TRBJ2-1; 9 nucleotides line up with TRBD2. Germline-derived CDR1 and CDR2 are GTSNPN and SVGIG (reference sequence). The CDR3 covers 17 residues. V trimming: 1 base; J trimming: 3 bases; junction bases outside the gene matches: 10. The CDR3: CAWSAVSGGNYYNEQFF. The CDR3 DNA is TGTGCCTGGAGTGCGGTTAGCGGGGGCAACTACTACAATGAGCAGTTCTTC.

The chain joins TRBV12-5 to TRBJ2-3; D is ambiguous. CDR1 and CDR2 from the germline V gene are LGHNT and FRNRAP. The CDR3 is 13 residues long. Between the trimmed V and J ends, which lost 2 bases and 4 bases, there was a span of 7 bases. This CDR3 reads CASGLRGADTQYF. The CDR3 region has the DNA TGTGCTAGTGGTTTGCGCGGCGCAGATACGCAGTATTTT. The whole variable domain, remainder taken from reference TRBV12-5 and TRBJ2-3, is DARVTQTPRHKVTEMGQEVTMRCQPILGHNTVFWYRQTMMQGLELLAYFRNRAPLDDSGMPKDRFSAEMPDATLATLKIQPSEPRDSAVYFCASGLRGADTQYFGPGTRLTVL.

The chain is built from TRBV5-4 and TRBJ1-2; 8 bases align to TRBD1. Germline loops: CDR1 SGHNT, CDR2 YYREEE (reference sequence). This CDR3 contains 17 residues. V lost 4 bases and J lost 6; bases outside the gene matches: 17. CDR3 DNA: TGTGCCAGCAGCCCGCTCCCTTCCTTGGACAGGGTGGATGGCTACACCTTC. Protein: CASSPLPSLDRVDGYTF.

The chain links TRBV19 to TRBJ1-1; D is undetermined. Trimming took 3 bases from V and 9 from J, leaving 17 bases between them. CDR1 is LNHDA and CDR2 is SQIVND in the germline V gene (reference sequence). This CDR3 has 14 residues. The CDR3 loop reads CASSIGGGGTQAFF. For the CDR3, the DNA is TGTGCCAGTAGTATCGGCGGAGGAGGTACGCAAGCTTTCTTT.

The rearrangement links TRBV3-1 (or the pseudogene TRBV3-2) to TRBJ2-5; 13 bases agree with TRBD2. The CDR3 is made up of 19 amino acids. Per germline, CDR1 LGHDT and CDR2 YNNKEL (reference sequence). V lost 1 base to trimming and J lost 2 bases; unmatched junction nucleotides: 10. CDR3 sequence: CASSQGLGLAGYQQETQYF. Here the CDR3 DNA reads TGTGCCAGCAGCCAAGGCTTGGGACTAGCGGGGTATCAACAAGAGACCCAGTACTTC.

The V call is TRBV5-1, the J call TRBJ1-1; D unresolved. Germline loops: CDR1 SGHRS, CDR2 YFSETQ. The V gene lost 1 base and the J gene lost 1 base, with 14 bases spanning the gap. This CDR3 comprises 16 residues. The CDR3 here is CASSLMSPLRNTEAFF. DNA for the CDR3: TGCGCCAGCAGCTTGATGAGCCCCCTCCGGAACACTGAAGCTTTCTTT.

The rearrangement links TRBV4-1 to TRBJ2-1, with 7 bases that match TRBD2. Germline V gene lookup returns CDR1 MGHRA and CDR2 YSYEKL. CDR3 length: 17 residues. V was clipped by 2 bases and J by 1 base; unmatched bases: 8. The CDR3 spells CASSQSGDGGSYNEQFF. The CDR3 region has the DNA TGCGCCAGCAGCCAAAGCGGGGACGGGGGTTCCTACAATGAGCAGTTCTTC.